This is a list of T cell receptor beta chains from one sample in a study of control samples from healthy donors and cancer patients. Assay: immunoSEQ multiplex PCR; the TCRdb copy retains only in-frame clones and omits some. The sample lists 150,000 or so clones; 93% were seen once. The sequencing sample was made of blood. The receptors stem from a man younger than 35 in good health. Each CDR3 is given with its conserved first and last residue. D genes are given only for firm matches. Rows give clone size only sometimes, using once, few, many, or a class for an expanded clone.

v_call: TRBV19; d_call: TRBD1; j_call: TRBJ1-1; clone_size: few; cdr3_aa: CASSTRDRGLTAFF; cdr3_nt: TGTGCCAGTAGTACCCGGGACAGGGGGCTTACAGCTTTCTTT
v_call: TRBV21-1; d_call: .; j_call: TRBJ2-7; clone_size: .; cdr3_aa: CASSKIRVSSQFRDTSKYEQYF; cdr3_nt: TGTGCCAGCAGCAAAATTAGGGTTTCCAGCCAATTCCGGGACACCTCAAAATACGAGCAGTACTTC
v_call: TRBV6-2/TRBV6-3; d_call: TRBD2; j_call: TRBJ2-1; clone_size: .; cdr3_aa: CASSYASGTFNEQFF; cdr3_nt: TGTGCCAGCAGTTACGCTAGCGGGACATTCAATGAGCAGTTCTTC
v_call: TRBV4-1; d_call: .; j_call: TRBJ2-5; clone_size: .; cdr3_aa: CASSLTERQETQYF; cdr3_nt: TGCGCCAGCAGCCTTACTGAAAGACAAGAGACCCAGTACTTC
v_call: TRBV6-5; d_call: .; j_call: TRBJ1-1; clone_size: .; cdr3_aa: CASSYGPNTEAFF; cdr3_nt: TGTGCCAGCAGTTACGGACCGAACACTGAAGCTTTCTTT
v_call: TRBV15; d_call: .; j_call: TRBJ2-7; clone_size: .; cdr3_aa: CATSRALGASGYEQYF; cdr3_nt: TGTGCCACCAGCAGAGCGCTCGGGGCGTCAGGCTACGAGCAGTACTTC
v_call: TRBV2; d_call: TRBD2; j_call: TRBJ2-2; clone_size: .; cdr3_aa: CASSVRGGNGELFF; cdr3_nt: TGTGCCAGCAGCGTGCGGGGGGGCAACGGGGAGCTGTTTTTT
v_call: TRBV10-2; d_call: .; j_call: TRBJ2-1; clone_size: .; cdr3_aa: CASSVVHTGYNEQFF; cdr3_nt: TGCGCCAGCAGTGTAGTCCACACAGGGTACAATGAGCAGTTCTTC
v_call: TRBV27; d_call: .; j_call: TRBJ1-3; clone_size: .; cdr3_aa: CASNVEELSGNTIYF; cdr3_nt: TGTGCCAGCAATGTCGAAGAACTCTCTGGAAACACCATATATTTT
v_call: TRBV18; d_call: .; j_call: TRBJ2-6; clone_size: once; cdr3_aa: CASAPLISGANVLTF; cdr3_nt: TGTGCCAGCGCCCCCTTGATCTCTGGGGCCAACGTCCTGACTTTC
v_call: TRBV12-3/TRBV12-4; d_call: .; j_call: TRBJ1-2; clone_size: .; cdr3_aa: CASRQQVSYGYTF; cdr3_nt: TGTGCCAGCAGACAACAGGTTTCCTATGGCTACACCTTC
v_call: TRBV18; d_call: .; j_call: TRBJ1-1; clone_size: .; cdr3_aa: CASSQTGRLQAFF; cdr3_nt: TGTGCCAGCTCACAAACAGGGAGGCTCCAGGCTTTCTTT
v_call: TRBV4-3; d_call: TRBD1; j_call: TRBJ1-5; clone_size: .; cdr3_aa: CASSQAPRGDQPQHF; cdr3_nt: TGCGCCAGCAGCCAAGCCCCCAGGGGGGATCAGCCCCAGCATTTT
v_call: TRBV5-1; d_call: .; j_call: TRBJ1-6; clone_size: .; cdr3_aa: CASSLSSYNSPLHF; cdr3_nt: TGCGCCAGCAGCTTGAGCTCCTATAATTCACCCCTCCACTTT
v_call: TRBV21-1; d_call: .; j_call: TRBJ2-2; clone_size: .; cdr3_aa: CASTEGGVTGELFF; cdr3_nt: TGTGCCAGCACTGAAGGGGGGGTCACCGGGGAGCTGTTTTTT
v_call: TRBV7-8; d_call: .; j_call: TRBJ2-7; clone_size: .; cdr3_aa: CASKNPGDLEQYF; cdr3_nt: TGTGCCAGCAAGAACCCGGGGGATCTCGAGCAGTACTTC
v_call: TRBV18; d_call: .; j_call: TRBJ1-1; clone_size: .; cdr3_aa: CASSHYPQNTEAFF; cdr3_nt: TGTGCCAGCTCCCATTACCCGCAGAACACTGAAGCTTTCTTT
v_call: TRBV21-1; d_call: .; j_call: TRBJ1-2; clone_size: .; cdr3_aa: CASFKTGGLGGYTF; cdr3_nt: TGTGCCAGCTTTAAAACAGGGGGCTTAGGAGGCTACACCTTC
v_call: TRBV5-1; d_call: TRBD2; j_call: TRBJ2-2; clone_size: .; cdr3_aa: CASSLVLAANTGELFF; cdr3_nt: TGCGCCAGCAGCTTAGTACTAGCGGCGAACACCGGGGAGCTGTTTTTT
v_call: TRBV6-5; d_call: .; j_call: TRBJ2-7; clone_size: .; cdr3_aa: CASSYGRRGSYEQYF; cdr3_nt: TGTGCCAGCAGTTACGGGCGGAGGGGATCCTACGAGCAGTACTTC
v_call: TRBV19; d_call: TRBD2; j_call: TRBJ2-1; clone_size: .; cdr3_aa: CASSITLPGLVFYNEQFF; cdr3_nt: TGTGCCAGTAGTATAACCCTCCCGGGACTAGTATTCTACAATGAGCAGTTCTTC
v_call: TRBV7-6; d_call: .; j_call: TRBJ1-5; clone_size: .; cdr3_aa: CASSPDMGFSQPQHF; cdr3_nt: TGTGCCAGCAGCCCAGACATGGGGTTTTCTCAGCCCCAGCATTTT
v_call: TRBV5-1; d_call: TRBD1; j_call: TRBJ2-3; clone_size: .; cdr3_aa: CASSPGTGWADTQYF; cdr3_nt: TGCGCCAGCAGCCCCGGGACAGGGTGGGCAGATACGCAGTATTTT
v_call: TRBV6-2/TRBV6-3; d_call: .; j_call: TRBJ2-1; clone_size: .; cdr3_aa: CASSGLQIDYNEQFF; cdr3_nt: TGTGCCAGCAGTGGGCTTCAAATAGATTATAATGAGCAGTTCTTC
v_call: TRBV20-1; d_call: .; j_call: TRBJ2-7; clone_size: .; cdr3_aa: CSASTGLGQNYEQYF; cdr3_nt: TGCAGTGCTAGTACGGGTCTTGGACAGAACTACGAGCAGTACTTC
v_call: TRBV7-2; d_call: .; j_call: TRBJ2-7; clone_size: .; cdr3_aa: CASSSSLSYEQYF; cdr3_nt: TGTGCCAGCAGCTCCTCCCTCTCCTACGAGCAGTACTTC
v_call: TRBV6-5; d_call: .; j_call: TRBJ1-3; clone_size: .; cdr3_aa: CASSRSNLGGNTIYF; cdr3_nt: TGTGCCAGCAGCAGATCCAATCTGGGAGGAAACACCATATATTTT
v_call: TRBV12-3/TRBV12-4; d_call: .; j_call: TRBJ2-7; clone_size: .; cdr3_aa: CASSSGSTYEQYF; cdr3_nt: TGTGCCAGCAGTTCAGGGTCAACCTACGAGCAGTACTTC
v_call: TRBV5-4; d_call: .; j_call: TRBJ1-2; clone_size: .; cdr3_aa: CASSSPGAGYGYTF; cdr3_nt: TGTGCCAGCAGCTCACCAGGGGCGGGCTATGGCTACACCTTC
v_call: TRBV7-9; d_call: .; j_call: TRBJ2-7; clone_size: .; cdr3_aa: CASSSLRTAFYEQYF; cdr3_nt: TGTGCCAGCAGCTCCCTTAGGACAGCATTTTACGAGCAGTACTTC
v_call: TRBV7-9; d_call: .; j_call: TRBJ1-5; clone_size: .; cdr3_aa: CASSTDRNNQPQHF; cdr3_nt: TGTGCCAGCAGCACCGACAGGAACAATCAGCCCCAGCATTTT
v_call: TRBV7-8; d_call: TRBD2; j_call: TRBJ2-4; clone_size: .; cdr3_aa: CASSSGLAGAKNIQYF; cdr3_nt: TGTGCCAGCAGCTCGGGACTAGCGGGAGCCAAAAACATTCAGTACTTC
v_call: TRBV19; d_call: .; j_call: TRBJ1-5; clone_size: .; cdr3_aa: CASSIGGDQPQHF; cdr3_nt: TGTGCCAGTAGTATAGGAGGGGATCAGCCCCAGCATTTT